This TCR beta chain was sequenced in a study of cytomegalovirus exposure and HLA in healthy donors. The study's findings and limits: Rarity characterized most TCR sequences, yet some public TCRs appeared in many donors. A few CMV-associated chains proved CMV antigen-specific in vitro. The classifier, whose performance was assessed in both the original and validation cohorts, reportedly diagnosed cytomegalovirus status with high specificity and sensitivity. The investigators catalogued about 170 TCR beta chains as cytomegalovirus-associated.

TCRdb keeps only in-frame clones here, not all; method: immunoSEQ multiplex PCR. The data hold 190,000 or so clones, with around 81% observed a single time. In the case of this clone: Antigen: not known.

Germline CDR1 and CDR2: SEHNR and FQNEAQ (reference sequence). With 5 bases clipped from V and 1 base from J, the junction kept 3 bases outside the gene matches. This CDR3 has 15 residues. The TCR was taken from a young woman in good health and CMV-seropositive. V usage is TRBV7-9 and J usage is TRBJ2-2, with TRBD1 identical over 8 bases. The specimen sequenced was PBMCs. This chain's CDR3 is CASSDGQGNTGELFF. CDR3 sequence (DNA): TGTGCCAGCAGCGACGGACAGGGGAACACCGGGGAGCTGTTTTTT.